This paragraph reports one T cell receptor beta chain. The data belong to a study of blood T cell repertoires in COVID-19. Germline-derived CDR1 and CDR2 are SGDLS and YYNGEE. V was clipped by 5 bases and J by 1 base; unmatched bases: 6. CDR3 size: 15 residues. Per the study methods: Amplification of reference gene primers provided the estimated nucleated cell counts. Clones were read by immunoSEQ multiplex PCR, and TCRdb kept only the in-frame ones, dropping some. V, J and clone size were drawn from that table, and D and trimming were deduced from the DNA. Among roughly 70,000 clones, approximately 88% were seen once, and the ten largest hold approximately 6.4%.

This sequence originates from a woman between 65 and 79 years old with acute or convalescent COVID-19. The rearrangement uses TRBV9 and TRBJ1-2; 9 nucleotides align to TRBD1. Sequencing used peripheral blood. The CDR3 loop reads CASRLEGQGNYGYTF. The CDR3, as DNA: TGTGCCAGCAGGCTAGAGGGACAGGGTAACTATGGCTACACCTTC.